This T cell receptor (beta chain) originates from a study of T cell repertoires in cytomegalovirus infection. TCRdb reanalysed the reads using MiXCR and keeps one entry per CDR3 protein. This table holds fewer than 300,000 distinct CDR3 sequences, over 20% found once. Germline CDR1 and CDR2: LNHDA and SQIVND (reference sequence). V was clipped by 3 bases and J by 14 bases, with 17 bases between them. The CDR3 runs to 14 residues. This clonotype appeared once. This TCR derives from a human donor in good health (CMV status not recorded). Some clones in this sample may be carry-over from other donors' samples. The chain combines TRBV19 with TRBJ1-6; D call uncertain. Source material: PBMCs. This chain's CDR3 is CASSISHDMGTLHF. DNA of the CDR3: TGTGCCAGTAGTATTTCGCACGATATGGGGACCCTCCACTTT.